Below, 4 T cell receptor beta chains from the same sample are listed, as sequenced in a study of tumor-infiltrating lymphocytes in oesophageal squamous cell carcinoma. A single record per CDR3 protein comes from TCRdb applying MiXCR to the PCR reads. Among some 25,000 distinct CDR3 sequences listed, about 40% were seen once. The sample consisted of esophageal tumor tissue. These receptors all come from a male donor with esophageal squamous cell carcinoma.

This clonotype appeared many times. The chain recombines TRBV6-1 with TRBJ2-5; 10 bases are shared with TRBD1. With 6 bases clipped from V and 5 bases from J, the junction kept 9 bases outside the gene matches. The CDR3 has 15 residues. CDR1 and CDR2 (germline): MNHNS, SASEGT. The CDR3 DNA reads as TGTGCCAGCAGGACAGGGGGCCGAGAGTATGAGACCCAGTACTTC. As protein: CASRTGGREYETQYF.

The rearrangement links TRBV7-2 to TRBJ2-1; D gene unclear. The J call may be mistaken, given a closer DNA end match to TRBJ2-7. Germline V CDR1 and CDR2: SGHTA, FQGNSA. This CDR3 is built from 13 residues. CDR3 protein: CASSLVYPYEQYF. CDR3 in DNA: TGTGCCAGCAGCTTGGTGTATCCCTACGAGCAGTACTTC.

V gene TRBV7-3 combines with J gene TRBJ2-1; D is ambiguous. The CDR3 contains 13 residues. Germline lookup yields CDR1 SGHTA and CDR2 FQGTGA. Trimming pared 3 bases from V and 8 bases from J, leaving 11 bases between. CDR3: CASSLGPTDEQFF. CDR3 DNA sequence: TGTGCCAGCAGCTTGGGCCCTACCGATGAGCAGTTCTTC.

The rearrangement joins TRBV3-1 to TRBJ2-1; the D call may be TRBD1 or TRBD2 (5 bases each). Judging by the DNA end, TRBJ2-7 fits better; the J call may be wrong. Looked up from germline, CDR1 is LGHDT and CDR2 is YNNKEL (reference sequence). There are 13 residues in the CDR3. The CDR3 region has the DNA TGTGCCAGCAGCCAAAGTCCCGGGGCGGAGCAGTACTTC. This gives the protein CASSQSPGAEQYF.